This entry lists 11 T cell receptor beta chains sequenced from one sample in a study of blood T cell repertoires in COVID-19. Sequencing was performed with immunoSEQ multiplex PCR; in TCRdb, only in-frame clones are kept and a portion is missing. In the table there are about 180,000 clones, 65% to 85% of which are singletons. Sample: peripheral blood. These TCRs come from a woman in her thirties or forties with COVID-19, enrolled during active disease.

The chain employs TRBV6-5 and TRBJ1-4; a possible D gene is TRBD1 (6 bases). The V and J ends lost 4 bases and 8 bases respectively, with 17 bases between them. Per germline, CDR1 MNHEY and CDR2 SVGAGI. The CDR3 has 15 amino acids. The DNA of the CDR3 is TGTGCCAGCAGTTCGTCCAACAGGGCCGCGGAAAAACTGTTTTTT. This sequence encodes CASSSSNRAAEKLFF.

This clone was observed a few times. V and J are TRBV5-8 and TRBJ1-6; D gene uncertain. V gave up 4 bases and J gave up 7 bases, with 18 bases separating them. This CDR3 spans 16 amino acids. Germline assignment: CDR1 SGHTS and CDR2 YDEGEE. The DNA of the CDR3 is TGTGCCAGCAGCCAACCTCTTACGGTAGAAAATTCACCCCTCCACTTT. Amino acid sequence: CASSQPLTVENSPLHF.

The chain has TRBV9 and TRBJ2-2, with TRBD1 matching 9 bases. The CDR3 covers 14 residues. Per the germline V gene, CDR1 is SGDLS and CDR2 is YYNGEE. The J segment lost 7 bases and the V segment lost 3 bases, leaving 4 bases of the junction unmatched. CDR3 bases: TGTGCCAGCAGCGACAGGGGGCCAAACGGGGAGCTGTTTTTT. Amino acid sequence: CASSDRGPNGELFF.

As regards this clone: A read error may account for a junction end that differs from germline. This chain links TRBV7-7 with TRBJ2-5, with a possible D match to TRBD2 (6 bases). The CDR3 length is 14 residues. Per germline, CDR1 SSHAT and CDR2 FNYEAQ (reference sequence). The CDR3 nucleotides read TGTGCTAGCAGCTTAGGGGACGGGGGAGAGACCCAGTACTTC. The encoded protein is CASSLGDGGETQYF.

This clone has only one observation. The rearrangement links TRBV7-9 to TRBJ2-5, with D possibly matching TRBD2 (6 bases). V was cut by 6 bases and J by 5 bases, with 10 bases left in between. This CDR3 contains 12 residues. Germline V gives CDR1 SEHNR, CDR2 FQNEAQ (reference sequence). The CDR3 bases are TGTGCCAGCAGTTGGGACTTCGAGACCCAGTACTTC. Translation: CASSWDFETQYF.

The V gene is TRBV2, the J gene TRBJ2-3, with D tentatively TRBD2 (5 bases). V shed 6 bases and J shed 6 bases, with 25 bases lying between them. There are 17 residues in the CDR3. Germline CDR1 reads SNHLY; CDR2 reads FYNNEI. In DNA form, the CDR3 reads TGTGCCAGCAGCAAGTTCGAGGGCCGAAAAATTACCGATACGCAGTATTTT. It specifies CASSKFEGRKITDTQYF.

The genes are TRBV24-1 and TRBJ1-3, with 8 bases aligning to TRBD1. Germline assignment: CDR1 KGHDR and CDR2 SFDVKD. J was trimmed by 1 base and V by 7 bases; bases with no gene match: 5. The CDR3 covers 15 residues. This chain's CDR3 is CATSDRGASGNTIYF. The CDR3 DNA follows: TGTGCCACCAGCGACAGGGGAGCGTCTGGAAACACCATATATTTT.

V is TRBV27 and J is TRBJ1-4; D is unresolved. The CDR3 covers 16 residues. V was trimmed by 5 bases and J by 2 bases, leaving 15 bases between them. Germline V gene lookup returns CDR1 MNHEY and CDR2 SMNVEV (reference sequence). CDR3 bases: TGTGCCAGCAGTCGATCGGTGGGAGGTACTAATGAAAAACTGTTTTTT. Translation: CASSRSVGGTNEKLFF.

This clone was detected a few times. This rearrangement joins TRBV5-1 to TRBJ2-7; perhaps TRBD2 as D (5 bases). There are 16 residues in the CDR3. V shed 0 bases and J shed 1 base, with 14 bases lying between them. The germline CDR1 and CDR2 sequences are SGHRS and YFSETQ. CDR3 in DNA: TGCGCCAGCAGCTTGGCCCGGGATCTATCGTCCTACGAGCAGTACTTC. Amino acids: CASSLARDLSSYEQYF. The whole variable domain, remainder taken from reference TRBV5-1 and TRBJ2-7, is KAGVTQTPRYLIKTRGQQVTLSCSPISGHRSVSWYQQTPGQGLQFLFEYFSETQRNKGNFPGRFSGRQFSNSRSEMNVSTLELGDSALYLCASSLARDLSSYEQYFGPGTRLTVT.

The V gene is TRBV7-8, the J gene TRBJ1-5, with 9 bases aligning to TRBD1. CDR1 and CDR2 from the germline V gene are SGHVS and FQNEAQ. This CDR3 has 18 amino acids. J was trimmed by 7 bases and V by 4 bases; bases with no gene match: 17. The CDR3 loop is CASSSDRRDRVLGQPQHF. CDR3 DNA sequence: TGTGCCAGCAGCTCAGACCGCCGGGACAGGGTACTGGGGCAGCCCCAGCATTTT. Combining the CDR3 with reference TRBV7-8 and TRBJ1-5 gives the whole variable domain GAGVSQSPRYKVAKRGQDVALRCDPISGHVSLFWYQQALGQGPEFLTYFQNEAQLDKSGLPSDRFFAERPEGSVSTLKIQRTQQEDSAVYLCASSSDRRDRVLGQPQHFGDGTRLSIL.

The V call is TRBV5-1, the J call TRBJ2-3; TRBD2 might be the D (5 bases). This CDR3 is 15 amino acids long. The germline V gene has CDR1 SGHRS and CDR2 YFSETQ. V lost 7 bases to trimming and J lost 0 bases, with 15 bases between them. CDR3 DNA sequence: TGCGCCAGCCGCCGGGGAATATCTAGCACAGATACGCAGTATTTT. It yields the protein CASRRGISSTDTQYF.